This is a list of T cell receptor beta chains from one sample in a study of shared clonotypes between healthy human individuals. TCRdb keeps only in-frame clones here, not all; method: immunoSEQ multiplex PCR. Altogether around 990,000 clones are present, 77% being singletons, with the ten largest covering roughly 0.82%. Sample: memory CD4+ T cells from PBMCs. Receptor source: a man aged 18 to 30 in good health. Some clones in this sample may be carry-over from other donors' samples. CDR3s include the opening cysteine and the closing phenylalanine or tryptophan. The D gene is left open where the match is weak. The size entry is marked missing in some rows and otherwise reads once, few, many or a size class.

NA	TRBV30	TRBJ1-3	NA	TGTGCCTGGACGAGGGGGGGGACAGGAAACACCATATATTTT	CAWTRGGTGNTIYF
NA	TRBV9	TRBJ1-1	few	TGTGCCAGCAGTACACCCCCCGGGGGGAACACTGAAGCTTTCTTT	CASSTPPGGNTEAFF
TRBD1	TRBV19	TRBJ1-1	NA	TGTGCCAGTAGTGGCACAGGGGGCACTGAAGCTTTCTTT	CASSGTGGTEAFF
TRBD2	TRBV27	TRBJ2-1	NA	TGTGCCAGCAGTCCCCCCTTACTAGCGGGATCCTACAATGAGCAGTTCTTC	CASSPPLLAGSYNEQFF
TRBD2	TRBV6-5	TRBJ2-3	NA	TGTGCCAGCAGCCGGGAGGGATTTCCAGATACGCAGTATTTT	CASSREGFPDTQYF
TRBD2	TRBV4-1	TRBJ2-1	NA	TGCGCCAGCAGCCCGGGACTAGCGGGGAATGAGCAGTTCTTC	CASSPGLAGNEQFF
NA	TRBV6-6	TRBJ2-3	NA	TGTGCCAGCAGCCCAGGGTTGGGTAGCACAGATACGCAGTATTTT	CASSPGLGSTDTQYF
TRBD1	TRBV6-5	TRBJ2-7	NA	TGTGCCAGCAGTTACTCGGGACAGGGGATCTACGAGCAGTACTTC	CASSYSGQGIYEQYF
NA	TRBV29-1	TRBJ1-1	few	TGCAGCGTTGAAATGGGATACCTGAACACTGAAGCTTTCTTT	CSVEMGYLNTEAFF
NA	TRBV6-1	TRBJ2-1	NA	TGTGCCAGCAGTTCCACCCTCTCCTACAATGAGCAGTTCTTC	CASSSTLSYNEQFF
NA	TRBV4-2	TRBJ2-2	many	TGTGCCAGCAGCCAAGGGCGGAAGAACACCGGGGAGCTGTTTTTT	CASSQGRKNTGELFF
NA	TRBV2	TRBJ1-5	NA	TGTGCCAGCAGTGAATGGGGTTTTAGCGATCAGCCCCAGCATTTT	CASSEWGFSDQPQHF
NA	TRBV7-3	TRBJ2-2	NA	TGTGCCAGCAGCCAGACAAGGGGCGGCGGGGAGCTGTTTTTT	CASSQTRGGGELFF
NA	TRBV5-1	TRBJ2-2	once	TGCGCCAGCAGCCGCACTTGGGGACAGAACACCGGGGAGCTGTTTTTT	CASSRTWGQNTGELFF
NA	TRBV4-1	TRBJ1-5	NA	TGCGCCAGCAGCCCCAGGGCGTCACGGAAAGTGAACCCTCAGCCCCAGCATTTT	CASSPRASRKVNPQPQHF
NA	TRBV28	TRBJ2-7	NA	TGTGCCAGCAGGCCCCCCTGGGGGGCAAACTACGAGCAGTACTTC	CASRPPWGANYEQYF
NA	TRBV7-3	TRBJ2-7	few	TGTGCCAGCAGCCCAGGGCAAGGGGGCGAGCAGTACTTC	CASSPGQGGEQYF
NA	TRBV7-2	TRBJ2-3	NA	TGTGCCAGCAGCTTAGTTGTGGGAGTTTCCGATACGCAGTATTTT	CASSLVVGVSDTQYF
NA	TRBV18	TRBJ1-3	NA	TGTGCCAGCTCACCACGCGGCAGGGAGGACGGAAACACCATATATTTT	CASSPRGREDGNTIYF
NA	TRBV10-1	TRBJ2-2	once	TGCGCCAGCAGAGGCTCAAACACCGGGGAGCTGTTTTTT	CASRGSNTGELFF
TRBD2	TRBV28	TRBJ2-3	NA	TGTGCCAGCAGTTCATTAGGCCTAGCGGGCCCAGGGGCGCAGTATTTT	CASSSLGLAGPGAQYF
NA	TRBV5-1	TRBJ1-5	NA	TGCGCCAGCAGCTTGACAGGCGGTCAGCCCCAGCATTTT	CASSLTGGQPQHF
NA	TRBV11-3	TRBJ2-7	NA	TGTGCCAGCAGCTTAGCACTCGGCAGCAACGCCTCCTACGAGCAGTACTTC	CASSLALGSNASYEQYF
NA	TRBV6-1	TRBJ2-3	NA	TGTGCCAGCTCGGACCTAGGTGGAGATACGCAGTATTTT	CASSDLGGDTQYF
NA	TRBV7-2	TRBJ2-2	NA	TGTGCCAGCAGCTTAGTAGAGGCCGGGGAGCTGTTTTTT	CASSLVEAGELFF
TRBD2	TRBV11-3	TRBJ2-1	NA	TGTGCCAGCAGCGGAACGGGAGGTCCTGCGGATGAGCAGTTCTTC	CASSGTGGPADEQFF
NA	TRBV9	TRBJ2-3	few	TGTGCCAGCAGCGCCAACTTGGGGTCAGATACGCAGTATTTT	CASSANLGSDTQYF
TRBD1	TRBV5-5	TRBJ2-5	once	TGTGCCAGCAGCACGGACAGGGCAGAGACCCAGTACTTC	CASSTDRAETQYF
TRBD2	TRBV10-2	TRBJ2-7	NA	TGCGCCAGCAGTGACACTAGCGGGGGCTCCTACGAGCAGTACTTC	CASSDTSGGSYEQYF
NA	TRBV7-2	TRBJ2-5	NA	TGTGCCAGCAGCTTAGGGAACGGACTGCAAGAGACCCAGTACTTC	CASSLGNGLQETQYF
NA	TRBV11-2	TRBJ1-3	NA	TGTGCCAGCAGCTTAGAATACAGGGTTTACTCTGGAAACACCATATATTTT	CASSLEYRVYSGNTIYF
NA	TRBV10-3	TRBJ1-3	NA	TGTGCCACCGCAGGCAGCTCTGGAAACACCATATATTTT	CATAGSSGNTIYF
NA	TRBV4-1	TRBJ2-6	once	TGCGCCAGCAGCCAAGGGACCTGGGCCAACGTCCTGACTTTC	CASSQGTWANVLTF
NA	TRBV7-9	TRBJ2-5	NA	TGTGCCAGCAGCTTTTATACGGCTGGGGAGACCCAGTACTTC	CASSFYTAGETQYF
NA	TRBV5-4	TRBJ2-1	NA	TGTGCCAGCAGCTACACTAGTTACAATGAGCAGTTCTTC	CASSYTSYNEQFF
NA	TRBV5-1	TRBJ2-7	NA	TGCGCCAGCAGCTCTCTCGGGGGATCCTACGAGCAGTACTTC	CASSSLGGSYEQYF
TRBD2	TRBV11-3	TRBJ2-5	few	TGTGCCAGCAGCCCCAGTCCAGCGGGGGGGGAGACCCAGTACTTC	CASSPSPAGGETQYF
NA	TRBV30	TRBJ1-2	NA	TGTGCCTGGAGTGTATTTACAGGGAGCGGCTACACCTTC	CAWSVFTGSGYTF
NA	TRBV6-1	TRBJ1-1	NA	TGTGCCAGCAGTTATATGAAGGAGACTGAAGCTTTCTTT	CASSYMKETEAFF
NA	TRBV2	TRBJ1-1	few	TGTGCCAGCAGTGGGGACATTGAAGCTTTCTTT	CASSGDIEAFF
NA	TRBV28	TRBJ1-6	once	TGTGCCAGCCGGGACCCCCGGGAGACGGCACCCCTCCACTTT	CASRDPRETAPLHF
NA	TRBV11-1	TRBJ1-5	NA	TGTGCCAGCAGCGTAGGCAGGGGCGACCAGCCCCAGCATTTT	CASSVGRGDQPQHF
TRBD2	TRBV5-4	TRBJ2-1	once	TGTGCCAGCAGCTTGGGGGCGGGAGTCCCTTACAATGAGCAGTTCTTC	CASSLGAGVPYNEQFF
NA	TRBV30	TRBJ1-1	NA	TGTGCCTGGAATGGACAGCCGAACACTGAAGCTTTCTTT	CAWNGQPNTEAFF
TRBD1	TRBV6-1	TRBJ2-3	NA	TGTGCCAGCAGACAGGGGCCCCCAGATACGCAGTATTTT	CASRQGPPDTQYF
NA	TRBV19	TRBJ1-5	few	TGTGCCAGTAGTATGCAGCTTAACAATCAGCCCCAGCATTTT	CASSMQLNNQPQHF
TRBD1	TRBV9	TRBJ1-2	NA	TGTGCCAGCAGCGTAGGAAAAGAGTACTACAGGGGCCATAACTATGGCTACACCTTC	CASSVGKEYYRGHNYGYTF
TRBD1	TRBV6-4	TRBJ1-4	NA	TGTGCCAGCAGCGTAAGGACAGGGCATGAAAAACTGTTTTTT	CASSVRTGHEKLFF